A single sample gave rise to the 12 T cell receptor beta chains below, sequenced in a study of T cells in Graves' hyperthyroidism and ophthalmopathy. Using RNA transcripts as the source, TCR beta CDR3 regions were amplified. In the first-round RT-PCR of the TCR CDR3, the HTBI primer set was used. TCRdb processed the multiplex PCR reads anew with MiXCR; each CDR3 protein has one entry. Seen here are approximately 430,000 distinct CDR3 sequences, about 15% observed once, and the top ten hold roughly an eighth. Sequencing used blood. These receptors were collected from a woman aged 18 to 35 with Graves' hyperthyroidism.

V usage is TRBV10-3 and J usage is TRBJ1-1, with 7 bases that match TRBD1. Germline V gene sequence: CDR1 ENHRY, CDR2 SYGVKD. This CDR3 has 18 amino acids. Unmatched junction bases numbered 21, after V lost 7 bases and J lost 4 bases. The DNA for the CDR3 is TGTGCCATCACCCCTCACGAGACAGGGCGGGCTATCGGCACTGAAGCTTTCTTT. Translation gives CAITPHETGRAIGTEAFF.

This clonotype was observed a few times. At one end, the junction sequence differs from germline, possibly due to a read error. The chain has TRBV4-2 and TRBJ1-5; D call uncertain. Germline lookup yields CDR1 LGHNA and CDR2 YNFKEQ. This CDR3 contains 15 residues. CDR3 amino acids: CASSQGEGLGQPQHF. The CDR3 DNA is TGTGCCAGCAGTCAAGGCGAGGGATTAGGTCAGCCCCAGCATTTT.

Many counts were recorded for this clonotype. The J gene is TRBJ2-1, the V gene TRBV20-1, with TRBD2 matching over 7 bases. CDR3 length equals 14 residues. V shed 4 bases, J shed 0 bases, and the junction held 3 bases outside the gene matches. CDR1 and CDR2 (germline): DFQATT, SNEGSKA (reference sequence). The CDR3 DNA reads TGCAGTGCTATCCGGGACTACTCCTACAATGAGCAGTTCTTC. It yields the protein CSAIRDYSYNEQFF.

This clonotype has only a few counts. The rearrangement joins TRBV20-1 to TRBJ2-7, with TRBD2 matching over 8 bases. V was pared by 5 bases and J by 2 bases, with 8 bases of the junction left unmatched. Per germline, CDR1 DFQATT and CDR2 SNEGSKA (reference sequence). The CDR3 consists of 14 residues. CDR3 amino acids: CSAPKTGLAYEQYF. CDR3 bases: TGCAGTGCTCCTAAGACGGGACTAGCCTACGAGCAGTACTTC.

The chain uses TRBV11-2 and TRBJ2-2; TRBD2 might be the D (5 bases). The CDR3 contains 15 residues. CDR1 and CDR2 (germline): SGHAT, FQNNGV. Trimming took off 0 bases at V and 5 bases at J, with 10 bases between the two ends. CDR3 bases: TGTGCCAGCAGCTTAGATCTGCCGGGGACCGGGGAGCTGTTTTTT. It yields the protein CASSLDLPGTGELFF.

This clonotype was observed at least ten times. J is TRBJ2-7 and V is TRBV20-1; 7 positions match TRBD2. V lost 4 bases to trimming and J lost 3 bases; unmatched junction nucleotides: 12. Per the germline V gene, CDR1 is DFQATT and CDR2 is SNEGSKA (reference sequence). The CDR3 is 15 residues long. Written as DNA, the CDR3 is TGCAGTGCTACAGCGGGACGGACAAAATTCTACGAGCAGTACTTC. This encodes CSATAGRTKFYEQYF.

In this sample, this clonotype turned up a few times. The chain has TRBV7-9 and TRBJ1-2; D ambiguous. V was pared by 3 bases and J by 4 bases, with 9 bases between. The CDR3 covers 13 residues. Germline loops: CDR1 SEHNR, CDR2 FQNEAQ (reference sequence). CDR3 DNA: TGTGCCAGCAGCTTGGGCGGACTCTATGGCTACACCTTC. Residues: CASSLGGLYGYTF.

The rearrangement joins TRBV20-1 to TRBJ1-5; D might be TRBD1 (5 bases). This CDR3 contains 13 residues. The germline gives CDR1 DFQATT, CDR2 SNEGSKA (reference sequence). V lost 6 bases, J lost 3 bases, and 12 bases lay in between. CDR3 in DNA: TGCAGTGCCTACCAGGGCCCCAATCAGCCCCAGCATTTT. Amino acid sequence: CSAYQGPNQPQHF.

This clonotype occurred a few times. The V gene is TRBV3-1, the J gene TRBJ1-6; no reliable D call. The CDR3 loop spans 16 amino acids. Germline CDR1 and CDR2: LGHDT and YNNKEL (reference sequence). V was cut by 4 bases and J by 10 bases, with 20 bases left in between. In nucleotides, the CDR3 is TGTGCCAGCAGCCCCCTATCTTCTGGAACAGCCTCACCCCTCCACTTT. It encodes CASSPLSSGTASPLHF.

This clonotype was recorded at least ten times. The chain joins TRBV5-1 to TRBJ2-1, with D perhaps TRBD2 (6 bases). CDR3 length: 15 amino acids. V shed 5 bases and J shed 6 bases, with 18 bases lying between them. CDR1 is SGHRS and CDR2 is YFSETQ in the germline V gene. CDR3 protein: CASRWGLSGINEQFF. The CDR3 region has the DNA TGCGCCAGCAGATGGGGACTGTCAGGAATCAATGAGCAGTTCTTC.

This chain links TRBV25-1 with TRBJ2-7; D is possibly TRBD1 (6 bases). The CDR3 spans 14 residues. Germline CDR1 MGHDK, CDR2 SYGVNS. Trimming shortened V by 1 base and J by 8 bases, and 15 bases separated the two germline ends. DNA of the CDR3: TGTGCCAGCAGTGAATCCCTCTACAGGGCGAAGCAGTACTTC. Protein product: CASSESLYRAKQYF.

This chain connects TRBV20-1 to TRBJ2-2; 14 bases map to TRBD2. The length of the CDR3 is 15 residues. In germline, CDR1 is DFQATT, CDR2 SNEGSKA (reference sequence). The DNA of the CDR3 is TGCAGCGCGACTAGCGGGAGGGCCGGATACGGGGAGCTGTTTTTT. Translating it yields CSATSGRAGYGELFF.